This T cell receptor beta chain was retrieved from a study of radiation and T cells in renal cell carcinoma. The overall study: Nephrectomy followed 15 Gy stereotactic body radiation by 4 weeks.

The CDR3 runs 14 residues. Germline CDR1 reads LNHNV; CDR2 reads YYDKDF (reference sequence). Trimming removed 5 bases at V and 7 bases at J, with 17 bases between. Stated time point: baseline pretreatment blood. As for treatment: 15 Gy SBRT to primary tumor, nephrectomy 4 weeks later. Radiation-treated patients gave blood at baseline, week 2 and week 4. Clear cell pathology was present in this patient's renal cell carcinoma. Generated by immunoSEQ multiplex PCR, the TCRdb table keeps only in-frame clones and is missing some. Here the sample spans 150,000 or so clones, 88% being singletons. This TCR derives from a woman between 65 and 79 years old with renal cell carcinoma. J is TRBJ2-5 and V is TRBV15; tentative D call: TRBD1 (6 bases). Sequenced material: blood, taken from a patient whose treatment included radiotherapy and nephrectomy. This CDR3 reads CATSPGEQGRTQYF. CDR3 nucleotides: TGTGCCACCAGCCCCGGGGAACAGGGACGGACCCAGTACTTC. The entire variable domain, with the rest obtained from reference TRBV15 and TRBJ2-5, is as follows: DAMVIQNPRYQVTQFGKPVTLSCSQTLNHNVMYWYQQKSSQAPKLLFHYYDKDFNNEADTPDNFQSRRPNTSFCFLDIRSPGLGDTAMYLCATSPGEQGRTQYFGPGTRLLVL.